A selection of T cell receptor beta chains follows, all from one sample in a study of T cells in localized non-small cell lung cancer. Assay: immunoSEQ multiplex PCR; the TCRdb copy retains only in-frame clones and omits some. This table holds 1,700 or so clones, around 40% found once. Sample: lung tumor tissue, taken before any cancer treatment. The receptors originated from a female donor of 60 years or more with stage I lung adenocarcinoma. The CDR3 runs from the conserved cysteine through the conserved F or W. A D gene is named only where the DNA matches it firmly. Size is omitted from some rows. Given values are once, few, many or a class for expanded clones.

size,J,D,V,CDR3,DNA
NA,TRBJ1-2,NA,TRBV12-2,CATSRADRAYGYTF,TGTGCCACCTCCCGAGCTGACAGAGCCTATGGCTACACCTTC
few,TRBJ2-2,NA,TRBV9,CASRTGPTSTGELFF,TGTGCCAGCAGGACGGGACCCACTAGCACCGGGGAGCTGTTTTTT
NA,TRBJ1-4,NA,TRBV15,CATSREGGTNEKLFF,TGTGCCACCAGCAGAGAGGGGGGCACTAATGAAAAACTGTTTTTT
NA,TRBJ1-4,NA,TRBV18,CASSPPTQNEKLFF,TGTGCCAGCTCACCACCGACGCAGAATGAAAAACTGTTTTTT
few,TRBJ1-3,NA,TRBV9,CASSVGGDGNTIYF,TGTGCCAGCAGCGTAGGAGGGGACGGAAACACCATATATTTT
NA,TRBJ1-5,NA,TRBV6-8,CASTTTGPHQPQHF,TGTGCCAGCACGACGACAGGTCCGCATCAGCCCCAGCATTTT
once,TRBJ1-5,NA,TRBV28,CASSSRIGSKGDQPQHF,TGTGCCAGCAGTTCGCGTATTGGGAGCAAGGGGGATCAGCCCCAGCATTTT
NA,TRBJ2-6,TRBD1,TRBV9,CASSFRGAGGSSGANVLTF,TGTGCCAGCAGCTTCCGAGGGGCAGGGGGCTCTTCTGGGGCCAACGTCCTGACTTTC
once,TRBJ2-4,NA,TRBV28,CASSKGGPSHNIQYF,TGTGCCAGCTCGAAGGGGGGACCCTCCCATAACATTCAGTACTTC
few,TRBJ1-3,NA,TRBV18,CASSPDLAGGNTIYF,TGTGCCAGCTCCCCGGACCTGGCCGGCGGAAACACCATATATTTT
few,TRBJ2-1,TRBD1,TRBV9,CASSEGQGVNEQFF,TGTGCCAGCAGTGAAGGACAGGGCGTTAATGAGCAGTTCTTC
once,TRBJ2-3,TRBD1,TRBV19,CASSILGTASTDTQYF,TGTGCCAGTAGTATCTTGGGGACAGCCAGCACAGATACGCAGTATTTT
few,TRBJ1-4,NA,TRBV6-8,CASSLHGLNEKLFF,TGTGCCAGCAGTCTGCACGGACTTAATGAAAAACTGTTTTTT
NA,TRBJ1-5,TRBD1,TRBV19,CASRDSYSNQPQHF,TGTGCCAGCAGGGACAGTTATAGCAATCAGCCCCAGCATTTT
NA,TRBJ2-5,NA,TRBV19,CASSEVQGTVGETQYF,TGTGCCAGTAGTGAGGTGCAGGGGACGGTCGGGGAGACCCAGTACTTC
NA,TRBJ2-3,NA,TRBV18,CASSESVASTDTQYF,TGTGCCAGCTCAGAGTCAGTCGCCTCGACAGATACGCAGTATTTT
NA,TRBJ2-3,NA,TRBV11-3,CASSLDPQTGTQYF,TGTGCCAGCAGCTTAGATCCCCAAACGGGGACGCAGTATTTT
NA,TRBJ2-3,NA,TRBV19,CASSPPGQFFTDTQYF,TGTGCCAGTAGTCCCCCGGGACAATTCTTCACAGATACGCAGTATTTT
medium-sized,TRBJ1-1,NA,TRBV6-8,CASSYQTRGAEAFF,TGTGCCAGCAGTTACCAAACTCGTGGGGCTGAAGCTTTCTTT
few,TRBJ2-6,TRBD1,TRBV19,CASKEDRGGFGGANVLTF,TGTGCCAGTAAGGAGGACAGGGGGGGTTTTGGCGGGGCCAACGTCCTGACTTTC
NA,TRBJ1-2,NA,TRBV10-1,CASSAGRDHGYTF,TGCGCCAGCAGTGCCGGCAGGGACCATGGCTACACCTTC
few,TRBJ2-5,NA,TRBV11-3,CASSFQDRTTGTQYF,TGTGCCAGCAGCTTTCAAGACAGGACTACCGGGACCCAGTACTTC
NA,TRBJ2-7,TRBD2,TRBV19,CASSPGARGGSYEQYF,TGTGCCAGTAGCCCTGGCGCTCGGGGGGGATCCTACGAGCAGTACTTC
NA,TRBJ1-2,TRBD1,TRBV29-1,CSVTDRRDHGYTF,TGCAGCGTTACGGACAGGAGGGACCATGGCTACACCTTC
few,TRBJ1-4,TRBD1,TRBV11-1,CASTVGDSTNEKLFF,TGTGCCAGCACCGTAGGGGACAGTACTAATGAAAAACTGTTTTTT
NA,TRBJ2-3,TRBD2,TRBV14,CASSLRLAQSTDTQYF,TGTGCCAGCAGCTTACGACTAGCGCAGAGCACAGATACGCAGTATTTT
few,TRBJ2-3,NA,TRBV6-8,CASSYSSVTLRDTQYF,TGTGCCAGCAGTTACTCGTCCGTAACCCTCCGAGATACGCAGTATTTT
NA,TRBJ1-1,NA,TRBV2,CASSGQLNTEAFF,TGTGCCAGCAGTGGACAGCTAAACACTGAAGCTTTCTTT
NA,TRBJ1-2,NA,TRBV18,CASSPDISGGDYGYTF,TGTGCCAGCTCACCAGATATCAGCGGGGGGGACTATGGCTACACCTTC
NA,TRBJ1-2,NA,TRBV9,CASPDRPNYGYTF,TGTGCCAGTCCGGACAGACCTAACTATGGTTACACCTTC
NA,TRBJ2-6,NA,TRBV6-8,CASKRQGGFSGANVLTF,TGTGCCAGCAAGAGACAGGGAGGTTTCTCTGGGGCCAACGTCCTGACTTTC
NA,TRBJ1-2,NA,TRBV28,CASSESGSNYGYTF,TGTGCCAGCAGTGAATCGGGATCTAACTATGGCTACACCTTC
NA,TRBJ2-3,NA,TRBV9,CASSARSAGITDTQYF,TGTGCCAGCAGCGCTAGGTCCGCCGGAATCACAGATACGCAGTATTTT
NA,TRBJ1-1,NA,TRBV6-8,CASSYANNRYTEAFF,TGTGCCAGCAGTTACGCTAATAACAGATACACTGAAGCTTTCTTT
NA,TRBJ1-1,TRBD1,TRBV11-3,CASSLRQGNTEAFF,TGTGCCAGCAGCCTTAGACAGGGGAACACTGAAGCTTTCTTT
NA,TRBJ1-2,NA,TRBV29-1,CSAPRGGGGYTF,TGCAGCGCTCCGCGAGGGGGAGGGGGCTACACCTTC
NA,TRBJ1-6,TRBD1,TRBV6-8,CASSYVGRQGKHSPLHF,TGTGCCAGCAGTTACGTGGGGCGACAGGGAAAACATTCACCCCTCCACTTT
few,TRBJ2-2,NA,TRBV4-1,CASSQLRANTGELFF,TGCGCCAGCAGCCAATTACGGGCCAACACCGGGGAGCTGTTTTTT
NA,TRBJ1-1,NA,TRBV11-3,CASSLDSANTEAFF,TGTGCCAGCAGCTTAGACTCGGCGAACACTGAAGCTTTCTTT
large,TRBJ1-1,TRBD1,TRBV14,CASSQTGTEAFF,TGTGCCAGCAGCCAGACAGGGACTGAAGCTTTCTTT
NA,TRBJ1-1,NA,TRBV15,CATSRNRQGTEAFF,TGTGCCACCAGCAGAAACAGGCAGGGCACTGAAGCTTTCTTT
NA,TRBJ2-6,NA,TRBV19,CASSILPTLYSGANVLTF,TGTGCCAGTAGTATTTTGCCCACCCTTTACTCTGGGGCCAACGTCCTGACTTTC
few,TRBJ1-6,NA,TRBV6-8,CASSDSKSEGPTSPLHF,TGTGCCAGCAGTGACTCGAAGTCAGAGGGGCCCACGTCACCCCTCCACTTT
NA,TRBJ2-6,NA,TRBV15,CATSTGSGANVLTF,TGTGCCACCAGCACCGGTTCTGGGGCCAACGTCCTGACTTTC
NA,TRBJ1-2,NA,TRBV15,CATSRDGELENYGYTF,TGTGCCACCAGCAGAGATGGAGAATTAGAAAACTATGGCTACACCTTC
NA,TRBJ1-1,NA,TRBV29-1,CSVQKDAWTEAFF,TGCAGCGTTCAAAAGGACGCCTGGACTGAAGCTTTCTTT
few,TRBJ2-3,TRBD2,TRBV19,CASATSEITDTQYF,TGTGCCAGTGCAACTAGCGAGATCACAGATACGCAGTATTTT